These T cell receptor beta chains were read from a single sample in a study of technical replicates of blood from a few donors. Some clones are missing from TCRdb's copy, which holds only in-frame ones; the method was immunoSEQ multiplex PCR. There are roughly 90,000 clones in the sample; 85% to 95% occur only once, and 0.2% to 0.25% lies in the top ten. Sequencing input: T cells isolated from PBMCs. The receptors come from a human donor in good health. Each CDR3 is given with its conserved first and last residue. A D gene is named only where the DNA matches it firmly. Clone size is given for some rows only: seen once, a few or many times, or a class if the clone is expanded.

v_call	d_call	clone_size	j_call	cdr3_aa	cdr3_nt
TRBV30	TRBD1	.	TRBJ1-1	CAWSRASGTGGTEAFF	TGTGCCTGGAGTCGAGCCTCCGGGACAGGGGGCACTGAAGCTTTCTTT
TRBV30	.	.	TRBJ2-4	CAWNPYDGLAKNIQYF	TGTGCCTGGAACCCATATGACGGGTTAGCCAAAAACATTCAGTACTTC
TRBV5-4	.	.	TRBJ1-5	CASSVQGSGQPQHF	TGTGCCAGCAGCGTACAGGGCAGTGGGCAGCCCCAGCATTTT
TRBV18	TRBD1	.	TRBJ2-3	CASSPPGQGSDTQYF	TGTGCCAGCTCACCACCGGGACAGGGGTCAGATACGCAGTATTTT
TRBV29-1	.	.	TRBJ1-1	CSVAGWPEAFF	TGCAGCGTCGCGGGGTGGCCTGAAGCTTTCTTT
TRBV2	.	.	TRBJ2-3	CASGADQGTDTQYF	TGTGCCAGCGGTGCAGATCAGGGCACAGATACGCAGTATTTT
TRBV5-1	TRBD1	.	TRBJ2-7	CASSLGTGAYEQYF	TGCGCCAGCAGCTTGGGGACAGGGGCCTACGAGCAGTACTTC
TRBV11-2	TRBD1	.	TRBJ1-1	CASSLTGDHTEAFF	TGTGCCAGCAGCTTGACAGGGGACCACACTGAAGCTTTCTTT
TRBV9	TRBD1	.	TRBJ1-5	CASSVGQGASNQPQHF	TGTGCCAGCAGCGTGGGGCAGGGGGCCAGCAATCAGCCCCAGCATTTT
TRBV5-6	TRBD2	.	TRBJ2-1	CASSLLAGSYNEQFF	TGTGCTAGCAGCTTGTTAGCGGGCTCCTACAATGAGCAGTTCTTC
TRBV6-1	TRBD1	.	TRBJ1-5	CASSESDRGLGQPQHF	TGTGCCAGCAGTGAGTCGGACAGGGGGCTCGGTCAGCCCCAGCATTTT
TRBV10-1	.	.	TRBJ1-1	CASSESLGGAEAFF	TGCGCCAGCAGTGAGTCGTTGGGGGGTGCTGAAGCTTTCTTT
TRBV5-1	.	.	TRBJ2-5	CASSGGVAPQETQYF	TGCGCCAGCAGCGGAGGGGTCGCGCCCCAAGAGACCCAGTACTTC
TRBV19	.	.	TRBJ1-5	CASSKGVVWDSNQPQHF	TGTGCCAGTAGCAAGGGGGTGGTCTGGGATAGCAATCAGCCCCAGCATTTT
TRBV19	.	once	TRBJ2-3	CASSIPFRGTSTDTQYF	TGTGCCAGTAGTATACCGTTTCGAGGGACTAGCACAGATACGCAGTATTTT
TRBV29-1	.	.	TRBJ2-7	CSASQGLSYEQYF	TGCAGCGCATCGCAGGGGCTGTCCTACGAGCAGTACTTC
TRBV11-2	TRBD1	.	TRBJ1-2	CASSPQGGLGYTF	TGTGCCAGCAGCCCCCAGGGGGGCCTGGGCTACACCTTC
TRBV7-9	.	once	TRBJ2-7	CASSPPVTDEQYF	TGTGCCAGCAGCCCCCCTGTGACAGACGAGCAGTACTTC
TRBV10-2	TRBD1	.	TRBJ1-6	CASTRSETGVSPLHF	TGCGCCAGCACCAGATCCGAGACAGGGGTTTCACCCCTCCACTTT
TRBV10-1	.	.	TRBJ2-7	CASSDGGSSYEQYF	TGCGCCAGCAGTGACGGGGGTAGCTCCTACGAGCAGTACTTC
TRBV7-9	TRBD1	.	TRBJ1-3	CASSSVPGTGYRNTIYF	TGTGCCAGCAGCTCGGTCCCAGGGACAGGGTACCGAAACACCATATATTTT